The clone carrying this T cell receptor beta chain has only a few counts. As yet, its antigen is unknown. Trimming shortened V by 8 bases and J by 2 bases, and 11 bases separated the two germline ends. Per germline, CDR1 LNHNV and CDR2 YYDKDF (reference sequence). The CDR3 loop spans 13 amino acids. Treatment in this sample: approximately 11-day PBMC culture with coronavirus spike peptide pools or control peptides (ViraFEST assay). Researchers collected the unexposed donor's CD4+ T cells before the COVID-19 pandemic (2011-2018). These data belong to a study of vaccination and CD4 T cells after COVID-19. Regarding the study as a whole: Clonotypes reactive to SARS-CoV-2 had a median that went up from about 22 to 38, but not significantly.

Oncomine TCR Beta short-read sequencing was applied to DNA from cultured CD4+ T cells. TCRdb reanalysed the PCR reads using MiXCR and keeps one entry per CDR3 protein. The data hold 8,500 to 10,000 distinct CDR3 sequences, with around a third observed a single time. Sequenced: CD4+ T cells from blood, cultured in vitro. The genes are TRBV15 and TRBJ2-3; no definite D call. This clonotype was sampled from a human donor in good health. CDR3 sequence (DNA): TGTGCCACCCAAGTAGGCTCCACAGATACGCAGTATTTT. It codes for CATQVGSTDTQYF.